This paragraph covers one TCR beta chain sequence. This specimen comes from a study of blood T cell repertoires in COVID-19. As for the study in general: Samples of COVID-19 (acute and convalescent) were obtained from the United States, Italy and Spain. Nucleic acid was either cDNA or gDNA, and it came from T cells, B-cell-depleted T cells, or PBMCs.

Here immunoSEQ multiplex PCR was the method, and the copy in TCRdb shows in-frame clones only, minus some. The sample yields some 240,000 clones, about 80% seen once. V trimming: 5 bases; J trimming: 6 bases; junction bases outside the gene matches: 7. The CDR3 length is 14 residues. Germline values: CDR1 LGHDT, CDR2 YNNKEL (reference sequence). The chain links TRBV3-1 (or the pseudogene TRBV3-2) to TRBJ1-1, with 9 bases aligning to TRBD1. This receptor was identified in an elderly woman with acute or convalescent COVID-19. Sequencing was done on a sample of peripheral blood. CDR3 loop: CASSNDRGLAEAFF. CDR3 coding DNA: TGTGCCAGCAGCAACGACAGGGGGTTGGCTGAAGCTTTCTTT.